This T cell receptor beta chain is drawn from a study of T cell repertoires in cytomegalovirus infection. About the study: Both CMV infection and a matching HLA type were indicated by public TCR beta signatures. General study findings and limits: HLA-C-restricted CMV-specific TCR beta clonotypes prevailed in the ex vivo response.

TCRdb processed the reads anew with MiXCR; each CDR3 protein has one entry. The profile shows about 490,000 distinct CDR3 sequences, around 27% of them singletons. A word on this clonotype: The antigen is undetermined.

Trimming cost V 6 bases and J 5 bases; bases outside gene matches: 10. CDR3 length equals 15 residues. Germline V gives CDR1 MNHNS, CDR2 SASEGT. Source material: PBMCs. This sequence joins TRBV6-1 and TRBJ2-5, with 9 bases lining up with TRBD2. The receptor was derived from a human donor in good health (CMV status not recorded). Some clones in this sample may be carry-over from other donors' samples. The CDR3 here is CASRFWLREGETQYF. The CDR3 DNA is TGTGCCAGCAGGTTCTGGTTGCGGGAGGGGGAGACCCAGTACTTC.